This TCR beta chain appears in the sequencing data of a study of shared clonotypes between healthy human individuals. About the study: Three plates were used per donor for CD4 naive, three for CD4 memory, two for CD8 naive and one for CD8 memory.

Some clones are missing from TCRdb's copy, which holds only in-frame ones; the method was immunoSEQ multiplex PCR. The sample has about 380,000 clones, just over 95% seen once; the top ten hold approximately 0.32%. Broader study findings: Sorted-subset sequencing, rarefaction showed, was incomplete despite large depth. Sampling covered nothing but blood. Tissue TCR repertoires likely differ from those found in blood.

With regard to this clone: The antigen is undetermined.

This CDR3 comprises 17 residues. The V and J ends lost 3 bases and 0 bases respectively, with 15 bases between them. Germline V lookup: CDR1 LNHDA, CDR2 SQIVND (reference sequence). The chain combines TRBV19 with TRBJ1-3; tentatively, D is TRBD1 (5 bases). This receptor was obtained from a man between 25 and 39 years old in good health. The source material was memory CD8+ T cells sorted from blood. Subset meaning: CD45RO+ cells pooled with CCR7-negative TemRA cells. The CDR3 DNA is TGTGCCAGTAGTATTTATAGGGGTATAACCTCTGGAAACACCATATATTTT. Translating it yields CASSIYRGITSGNTIYF.